These 25 T cell receptor beta chains were sequenced from one sample in a study of blood T cell repertoires in COVID-19. Produced via immunoSEQ multiplex PCR; TCRdb's table is partial and in-frame only. This sample has about 300,000 clones; about nine tenths occur once, and the top ten carry around 5.8%. Sequenced input: peripheral blood. Source of these receptors: a woman in her forties or fifties with COVID-19, enrolled during active disease.

The J gene is TRBJ2-3, the V gene TRBV5-4, with TRBD2 identical over 8 bases. The CDR3 extends over 15 amino acids. V shed 4 bases, J shed 3 bases, and the junction held 7 bases outside the gene matches. Germline V gene data show CDR1 as SGHNT and CDR2 as YYREEE (reference sequence). The CDR3 DNA sequence: TGTGCCAGCAGCCCCGAGCGGGAGAAAACAGATACGCAGTATTTT. Translated, it gives CASSPEREKTDTQYF.

The rearrangement joins TRBV21-1 to TRBJ1-4. TRBV21-1 is annotated as a pseudogene. The length of the CDR3 is 14 residues. DNA for the CDR3: TGTGCCAGCAGCAATACACAGTTCGGGAAAAAACTGTTTTTT. Translation gives CASSNTQFGKKLFF.

V gene TRBV19 combines with J gene TRBJ2-3; TRBD2 agrees at 10 bases. The CDR3 has 16 amino acids. Germline trimming cut 6 bases from V and 0 bases from J; bases unmatched to any gene: 6. Germline loops: CDR1 LNHDA, CDR2 SQIVND (reference sequence). CDR3 region: CASRILAGGSTDTQYF. CDR3 coding DNA: TGTGCCAGTAGGATTTTAGCGGGAGGAAGCACAGATACGCAGTATTTT.

This clone has a count of ten or more. Different DNA sequences within this sample yield the same CDR3. The chain carries TRBV11-3 and TRBJ2-7, with D possibly being TRBD1 (6 bases). CDR1 is SGHNT and CDR2 is YENEEA in the germline V gene. CDR3 size: 12 residues. Trimming took 6 bases from V and 1 from J, leaving 7 bases between them. For the CDR3, the DNA is TGTGCCAGCAGGGACAGTTCCTACGAGCAGTACTTC. Protein sequence: CASRDSSYEQYF.

V usage is TRBV12-2 and J usage is TRBJ1-1. TRBV12-2 is noted as a pseudogene. This CDR3 is built from 17 residues. CDR3 in amino acids: CASRLLSFWEGDTEAFF. DNA of the CDR3: TGTGCAAGTCGCTTACTTTCTTTTTGGGAGGGGGACACTGAAGCTTTCTTT.

The CDR3 region has the DNA TGTGCCAGCAGTGAGGTCATAGCGGGAGGGACGAGCTCCTACGAGCAGTACTTC. Its protein is CASSEVIAGGTSSYEQYF. The V and J genes are TRBV6-1 and TRBJ2-7; 11 bases are shared with TRBD2. Germline CDR1 reads MNHNS; CDR2 reads SASEGT. V shed 3 bases, J shed 0 bases, and the junction held 10 bases outside the gene matches. The CDR3 is 18 residues long.

In this sample, this clone turned up once. V gene TRBV19 combines with J gene TRBJ1-1; 7 nucleotides align to TRBD1. The germline CDR1 and CDR2 sequences are LNHDA and SQIVND (reference sequence). The CDR3 sequence is 15 residues long. V trimming: 7 bases; J trimming: 1 base; junction bases outside the gene matches: 9. The CDR3 here is CASTVMTGTNTEAFF. CDR3 bases: TGTGCCAGTACGGTCATGACAGGGACGAACACTGAAGCTTTCTTT.

The V and J genes are TRBV6-2 or TRBV6-3 and TRBJ2-1; possible D gene TRBD1, 5 bases. The V and J ends lost 6 bases and 1 base respectively, with 16 bases between them. Germline loops: CDR1 MNHEY, CDR2 SVGEGT. CDR3 length: 16 amino acids. CDR3 region: CASSHPTARSYNEQFF. The CDR3 DNA sequence: TGTGCCAGCAGCCACCCGACAGCCCGATCCTACAATGAGCAGTTCTTC.

This clone has a handful of counts. The J gene is TRBJ2-3, the V gene TRBV23-1; 9 bases are shared with TRBD1. TRBV23-1 is reported as an ORF; its role is uncertain. J was trimmed by 2 bases and V by 6 bases; bases with no gene match: 15. The CDR3 totals 18 residues. The CDR3 is CASSPDRGDSCATDTQYF. The DNA of the CDR3 is TGCGCCAGCAGCCCGGACAGGGGTGATAGTTGTGCCACAGATACGCAGTATTTT.

The V and J genes are TRBV7-9 and TRBJ2-2; tentative D call: TRBD2 (5 bases). V lost 6 bases, J lost 2 bases, and 7 bases lay in between. Looked up from germline, CDR1 is SEHNR and CDR2 is FQNEAQ (reference sequence). The CDR3 totals 13 residues. For the CDR3, the DNA is TGTGCCAGCAGACCGGGAAACACCGGGGAGCTGTTTTTT. Its protein is CASRPGNTGELFF.

The CDR3 DNA reads as TGTGCCAGCAGCGTGGACAGGGGGACCAACACTGAAGCTTTCTTT. As protein: CASSVDRGTNTEAFF. The J gene is TRBJ1-1, the V gene TRBV9; 10 nucleotides match TRBD1. This CDR3 spans 15 amino acids. V trimming: 2 bases; J trimming: 2 bases; junction bases outside the gene matches: 3. Per the germline V gene, CDR1 is SGDLS and CDR2 is YYNGEE. Variable domain in full (rest from reference TRBV9 and TRBJ1-1): DSGVTQTPKHLITATGQRVTLRCSPRSGDLSVYWYQQSLDQGLQFLIQYYNGEERAKGNILERFSAQQFPDLHSELNLSSLELGDSALYFCASSVDRGTNTEAFFGQGTRLTVV.

The chain carries TRBV7-9 and TRBJ1-1; tentatively, D is TRBD1 (5 bases). Germline V gene sequence: CDR1 SEHNR, CDR2 FQNEAQ (reference sequence). CDR3 size: 16 residues. V lost 5 bases to trimming and J lost 1 base, with 17 bases between them. The chain's CDR3 is CASSPDSPVSNTEAFF. In nucleotides, the CDR3 is TGTGCCAGCAGCCCCGACAGCCCAGTTTCGAACACTGAAGCTTTCTTT.

V and J are TRBV29-1 and TRBJ2-7; 7 bases fit TRBD2. The germline V gene has CDR1 SQVTM and CDR2 ANQGSEA. The CDR3 covers 12 residues. The V segment lost 3 bases and the J segment 9 bases; nucleotides outside the gene matches: 8. The CDR3 loop is CSVEGRGRVQYF. As DNA, the CDR3 is TGCAGCGTTGAGGGACGAGGGAGGGTGCAGTACTTC.

This clone was picked up one time. The chain combines TRBV7-2 with TRBJ2-1, with D unclear. CDR1 and CDR2 from the germline V gene are SGHTA and FQGNSA. Trimming took 3 bases from V and 3 from J, leaving 9 bases between them. CDR3 length equals 14 residues. The CDR3 DNA reads as TGTGCCAGCAGCTTTAGCCCGAACTACAATGAGCAGTTCTTC. Protein product: CASSFSPNYNEQFF.

V usage is TRBV18 and J usage is TRBJ1-1; 10 nucleotides match TRBD1. The CDR3 totals 16 residues. The J segment lost 0 bases and the V segment lost 3 bases, leaving 4 bases of the junction unmatched. The V gene's germline CDR1 is KGHSH and CDR2 LQKENI. The CDR3 spells CASSPRQGAVNTEAFF. The DNA of the CDR3 is TGTGCCAGCTCACCCCGACAGGGGGCGGTGAACACTGAAGCTTTCTTT.

This clone has just a few counts. The chain carries TRBV7-6 and TRBJ1-3; D gene uncertain. V lost 5 bases to trimming and J lost 3 bases, with 11 bases between them. Germline lookup yields CDR1 SGHVS and CDR2 FNYEAQ. The CDR3 consists of 14 residues. In DNA form, the CDR3 reads TGTGCCAGCAGCCCCACCTACCGTGGAAACACCATATATTTT. Translation gives CASSPTYRGNTIYF.

This clone was counted a single time. The chain employs TRBV19 and TRBJ2-7, with 10 bases lining up with TRBD2. The CDR3 is made up of 18 amino acids. J was trimmed by 1 base and V by 0 bases; bases with no gene match: 9. Looked up from germline, CDR1 is LNHDA and CDR2 is SQIVND (reference sequence). This CDR3 is CASSIEGRGLAFSYEQYF. CDR3 DNA: TGTGCCAGTAGTATAGAAGGTCGGGGACTAGCGTTTTCCTACGAGCAGTACTTC.

The chain employs TRBV30 and TRBJ1-1; 8 bases are a match to TRBD1. Germline V lookup: CDR1 GTSNPN, CDR2 SVGIG (reference sequence). Germline trimming cut 3 bases from V and 3 bases from J; bases unmatched to any gene: 6. The CDR3 loop spans 14 amino acids. CDR3 in DNA: TGTGCCTGGAGCAAGGACAGGGTGGACACTGAAGCTTTCTTT. This encodes CAWSKDRVDTEAFF. Complete variable domain (other parts from reference TRBV30 and TRBJ1-1): SQTIHQWPATLVQPVGSPLSLECTVEGTSNPNLYWYRQAAGRGLQLLFYSVGIGQISSEVPQNLSASRPQDRQFILSSKKLLLSDSGFYLCAWSKDRVDTEAFFGQGTRLTVV.

The chain combines TRBV6-5 with TRBJ1-4; 9 bases are shared with TRBD1. CDR1 and CDR2 (germline): MNHEY, SVGAGI. J was trimmed by 8 bases and V by 2 bases; bases with no gene match: 9. This CDR3 has 16 residues. The CDR3 loop is CASSYGTGSPGEKLFF. CDR3 nucleotides: TGTGCCAGCAGTTACGGGACAGGGTCCCCGGGGGAAAAACTGTTTTTT.

CDR3 sequence (DNA): TGCGCCAGCAGCTTGGTGGGCGATAGCAATCAGCCCCAGCATTTT. As protein: CASSLVGDSNQPQHF. The rearrangement links TRBV5-1 to TRBJ1-5; the D is unclear. The CDR3 totals 15 residues. Germline V lookup: CDR1 SGHRS, CDR2 YFSETQ. V was shortened by 0 bases and J by 0 bases, with 7 bases between the two germline ends.

The chain joins TRBV20-1 to TRBJ2-7, with D tentatively TRBD1 (5 bases). Trimming pared 5 bases from V and 6 bases from J, leaving 11 bases between. Germline V lookup: CDR1 DFQATT, CDR2 SNEGSKA (reference sequence). The CDR3 totals 11 residues. The DNA of the CDR3 is TGCAGTGCTCACCGACAGACCGAGCAGTACTTC. Its translation: CSAHRQTEQYF.

The genes are TRBV6-2 or TRBV6-3 and TRBJ1-5; D not certain. This CDR3 is built from 14 residues. Per germline, CDR1 MNHEY and CDR2 SVGEGT. The germline V and J ends were trimmed by 0 bases and 9 bases, with 12 bases remaining between them. The CDR3 nucleotides are TGTGCCAGCAGTTACTCGGTGATTCCGGGGCCCCAGCATTTT. Its translation is CASSYSVIPGPQHF.

This clone has at least ten counts. The chain joins TRBV9 to TRBJ2-5, with a weak D call TRBD2 (6 bases). The CDR3 extends over 15 amino acids. The V and J ends lost 0 bases and 7 bases respectively, with 16 bases between them. Germline V gene sequence: CDR1 SGDLS, CDR2 YYNGEE. The CDR3 DNA follows: TGTGCCAGCAGCGTAGGAGGAGACGTGGGAGGGACCCAGTACTTC. The encoded protein is CASSVGGDVGGTQYF.

CDR3 in amino acids: CASSPTTPIRAGGAGRLDEQYF. The CDR3 DNA reads as TGTGCCAGCTCACCAACAACACCAATTAGGGCAGGGGGCGCGGGACGGTTGGACGAGCAGTACTTC. The chain has TRBV18 and TRBJ2-7, with 8 positions matching TRBD1. This CDR3 comprises 22 residues. Germline CDR1 KGHSH, CDR2 LQKENI. V shed 2 bases and J 5 bases; nucleotides not matched to a gene: 29.

The chain couples TRBV7-9 to TRBJ2-2, with 7 bases lining up with TRBD2. CDR1 is SEHNR, CDR2 FQNEAQ, per germline (reference sequence). This CDR3 contains 15 residues. After removal of 2 bases from V and 4 bases from J, the junction contained 4 bases not matched to a gene. The CDR3 DNA reads as TGTGCCAGCAGCTTATTAGCGGGCGGCACCGGGGAGCTGTTTTTT. This codes for CASSLLAGGTGELFF.